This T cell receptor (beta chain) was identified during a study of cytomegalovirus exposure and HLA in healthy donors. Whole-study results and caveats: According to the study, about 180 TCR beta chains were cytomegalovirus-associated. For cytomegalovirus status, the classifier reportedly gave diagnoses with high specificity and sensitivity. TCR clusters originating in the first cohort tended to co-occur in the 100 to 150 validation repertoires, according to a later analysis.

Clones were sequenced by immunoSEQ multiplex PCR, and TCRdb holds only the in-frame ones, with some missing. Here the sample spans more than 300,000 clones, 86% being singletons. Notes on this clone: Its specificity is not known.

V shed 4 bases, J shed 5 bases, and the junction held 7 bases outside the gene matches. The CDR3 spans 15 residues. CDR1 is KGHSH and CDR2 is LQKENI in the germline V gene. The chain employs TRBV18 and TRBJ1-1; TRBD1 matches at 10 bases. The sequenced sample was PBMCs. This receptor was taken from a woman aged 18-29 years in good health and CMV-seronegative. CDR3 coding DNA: TGTGCCAGCTCACGTACCGGGACAGGGGTAACTGAAGCTTTCTTT. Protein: CASSRTGTGVTEAFF.